The following is a T cell receptor beta chain sequence with its context. Its antigen is not identified. Germline values: CDR1 LNHDA, CDR2 SQIVND (reference sequence). The CDR3 consists of 15 residues. V lost 3 bases and J 0 bases, leaving 11 bases between the germline ends. These data are taken from a study of OX40 agonist ivuxolimab in advanced cancers. About the research overall: Patients in the trial were receiving intravenous ivuxolimab every 2 weeks, at doses of 0.01 to 10 mg/kg.

Generated by immunoSEQ multiplex PCR, the TCRdb table keeps only in-frame clones and is missing some. The repertoire includes 70,000 to 95,000 clones, 90% of them detected once, and about 0.7% sits in the top ten. The study's findings and limits: Partial responders at 0.1-3.0 mg/kg had among the lowest clonal expansion. CD8+ T cells (on average) carried more expanded clones than CD4+ T cells.

The receptor comes from an adult with an advanced solid tumor such as melanoma, head and neck, liver or kidney cancer. The chain combines TRBV19 with TRBJ1-2; the D is unclear. The specimen comprised CD4+ or CD8+ T cells sorted from blood, sampled in a trial of the OX40 agonist ivuxolimab. The CDR3 sequence: CASSIPTESNYGYTF. For the CDR3, the DNA is TGTGCCAGTAGTATCCCGACGGAATCTAACTATGGCTACACCTTC.